The clone carrying this T cell receptor beta chain came up once. CDR1 is LNHDA and CDR2 is SQIVND in the germline V gene (reference sequence). V lost 6 bases and J lost 0, with 15 bases in between. The CDR3 covers 15 residues. Authors' processing steps: The assay estimated nucleated cells by amplifying reference gene primers. Only in-frame clones appear in the TCRdb table, and some are missing; sequencing was by immunoSEQ multiplex PCR. V and J calls plus clone size are reproduced from that table; the DNA served to infer D and trimming. Among approximately 260,000 clones listed, roughly 88% were seen once. This sample was taken from a study of blood T cell repertoires in COVID-19. On the study more broadly: PBMCs, B-cell-depleted T cells, or T cells were the source of the cDNA or gDNA that made up the material.

The sequencing sample was made of peripheral blood. This chain joins TRBV19 and TRBJ2-7; D is possibly TRBD2 (6 bases). The TCR comes from a woman in her sixties or seventies with acute or convalescent COVID-19. The DNA for the CDR3 is TGTGCCAGTAGCCCTGCGGGGCCTAGCTCCTACGAGCAGTACTTC. Translated: CASSPAGPSSYEQYF.